A single sample gave rise to the 25 T cell receptor beta chains below, sequenced in a study of blood T cell repertoires in COVID-19. Using immunoSEQ multiplex PCR, the repertoire was profiled, and TCRdb retains in-frame clones only, with some absent. The top ten clones hold around 3.5% of a sample with 200,000 to 250,000 clones, under 90% of them seen once. The sample consisted of peripheral blood. These receptors all stem from a woman older than 75 with acute or convalescent COVID-19.

This clone was detected only a few times. J is TRBJ1-1 and V is TRBV19; D is undetermined. The V end lost 8 bases, the J end lost 0 bases, and 13 bases lay between the germline ends. Germline V gives CDR1 LNHDA, CDR2 SQIVND (reference sequence). The CDR3 runs to 14 residues. In DNA form, the CDR3 reads TGTGCCAGTGGTACCTTAAGCATGAACACTGAAGCTTTCTTT. It specifies CASGTLSMNTEAFF.

This clone was detected once. V is TRBV5-4 and J is TRBJ1-1, with D hard to call. This CDR3 contains 15 residues. Trimming took off 0 bases at V and 1 base at J, with 10 bases between the two ends. Germline CDR1 is SGHNT and CDR2 is YYREEE (reference sequence). CDR3 DNA: TGTGCCAGCAGCTTGGTGCCAGAGGGGAACACTGAAGCTTTCTTT. This translates into CASSLVPEGNTEAFF.

This clone was observed a single time. The chain uses TRBV2 and TRBJ2-5; 9 nucleotides align to TRBD1. V was clipped by 4 bases and J by 4 bases; unmatched bases: 1. This CDR3 has 13 amino acids. In germline, CDR1 is SNHLY, CDR2 FYNNEI. CDR3 nucleotide sequence: TGTGCCAGCAGTGGACAGGGGGGAGAGACCCAGTACTTC. Its protein product is CASSGQGGETQYF.

The chain combines TRBV9 with TRBJ2-6; D might be TRBD2 (5 bases). The CDR3 has 15 amino acids. The V end lost 4 bases, the J end lost 4 bases, and 12 bases lay between the germline ends. Germline V gene data show CDR1 as SGDLS and CDR2 as YYNGEE. Here the CDR3 DNA reads TGTGCCAGCAGCCCGCAACTAGGGGGGGCCAACGTCCTGACTTTC. Translating it yields CASSPQLGGANVLTF.

This rearrangement joins TRBV5-1 to TRBJ2-5, with TRBD2 matching over 13 bases. V lost 4 bases to trimming and J lost 2 bases; unmatched junction nucleotides: 5. The germline V gene has CDR1 SGHRS and CDR2 YFSETQ. CDR3 size: 16 residues. The CDR3 DNA follows: TGCGCCAGCAGCCTAGGGACTAGCGGGGAACAAGAGACCCAGTACTTC. Translation gives CASSLGTSGEQETQYF.

The chain couples TRBV7-2 to TRBJ1-5, with D perhaps matching TRBD1 (5 bases). This CDR3 spans 15 amino acids. V lost 5 bases and J 6 bases, leaving 17 bases between the germline ends. CDR1 SGHTA and CDR2 FQGNSA come from the germline V gene. CDR3 DNA: TGTGCCAGCAGCGCTCCCCCGGGGGGTAGTCAGCCCCAGCATTTT. Translated, it gives CASSAPPGGSQPQHF.

The rearrangement uses TRBV7-6 and TRBJ2-3; D is perhaps TRBD2 (5 bases). The germline CDR1 and CDR2 sequences are SGHVS and FNYEAQ. V lost 3 bases to trimming and J lost 2 bases, with 12 bases between them. The CDR3 length is 15 residues. The CDR3 region is CASSFYGLTTDTQYF. Written as DNA, the CDR3 is TGTGCCAGCAGCTTCTACGGACTTACCACAGATACGCAGTATTTT.

The sample holds one count of this clone. V gene TRBV5-1 combines with J gene TRBJ2-2, with D possibly TRBD1 on 6 matching bases. Germline lookup yields CDR1 SGHRS and CDR2 YFSETQ. V lost 4 bases and J 4 bases, leaving 17 bases between the germline ends. The CDR3 is 16 residues long. The CDR3 DNA reads as TGCGCCAGCAGCGGCAAATCCATACAGGGCACCGGGGAGCTGTTTTTT. It is translated as CASSGKSIQGTGELFF.

This clone has only a few counts. The rearrangement uses TRBV6-6 and TRBJ1-6, with no clear D. The CDR3 covers 11 residues. The ends were cut back, 6 bases at V and 9 bases at J, with 6 bases in the middle. Germline assignment: CDR1 MNHNY and CDR2 SVGAGI (reference sequence). CDR3 sequence: CASRSSSPLHF. The CDR3 DNA sequence: TGTGCCAGCAGGTCGAGTTCACCCCTCCACTTT.

This chain uses TRBV28 with TRBJ2-3; 8 bases line up with TRBD1. The V gene end was trimmed by 5 bases and the J gene end by 1 base; junction bases not matched to a gene: 5. Germline CDR1 and CDR2: MDHEN and SYDVKM. The CDR3 has 15 amino acids. The CDR3 here is CASSGAGQGTDTQYF. CDR3 sequence (DNA): TGTGCCAGCAGTGGCGCGGGACAGGGCACAGATACGCAGTATTTT.

The CDR3 DNA reads as TGTGCCAGCAGCGTCGGGACAGGGCGCAATCAGCCCCAGCATTTT. Encoded protein: CASSVGTGRNQPQHF. The chain combines TRBV5-6 with TRBJ1-5; TRBD1 matches 9 bases. V lost 4 bases and J lost 2; bases outside the gene matches: 4. The CDR3 covers 15 residues. Germline CDR1 SGHDT, CDR2 YYEEEE.

V and J are TRBV18 and TRBJ1-5, with D unresolved. The CDR3 extends over 15 amino acids. Trimming took off 4 bases at V and 2 bases at J, with 12 bases between the two ends. The germline CDR1 and CDR2 sequences are KGHSH and LQKENI. CDR3 protein: CASSRGEGGNQPQHF. The CDR3, as DNA: TGTGCCAGCTCACGCGGGGAAGGCGGCAATCAGCCCCAGCATTTT.

This clone was counted a few times. This chain uses TRBV28 with TRBJ1-2; 9 positions agree with TRBD1. This CDR3 has 13 residues. Germline CDR1 is MDHEN and CDR2 is SYDVKM. The V gene end was trimmed by 5 bases and the J gene end by 7 bases; junction bases not matched to a gene: 5. This CDR3 is CASSPRDRVGYTF. The DNA of the CDR3 is TGTGCCAGCAGTCCCAGGGACAGGGTTGGCTACACCTTC.

The sample holds one count of this clone. The J gene is TRBJ1-1, the V gene TRBV5-6; no reliable D call. The CDR3 consists of 17 residues. Trimming cost V 0 bases and J 5 bases, with 20 bases left between them. The germline V gene has CDR1 SGHDT and CDR2 YYEEEE. CDR3 bases: TGTGCCAGCAGCTTGGCCGGATTGGTCCTCCGGAGGACTGAAGCTTTCTTT. It yields the protein CASSLAGLVLRRTEAFF.

Of note for this clone: Other DNA sequences in this specimen translate into the identical CDR3. The chain links TRBV30 to TRBJ1-1; D is ambiguous. Trimming stripped 0 bases from V and 1 base from J, with 6 bases between. Germline CDR1 reads GTSNPN; CDR2 reads SVGIG (reference sequence). The CDR3 loop spans 13 amino acids. The CDR3 DNA follows: TGTGCCTGGAGTGTACGGGAGAACACTGAAGCTTTCTTT. Its translation: CAWSVRENTEAFF.

The rearrangement uses TRBV19 and TRBJ1-5; D is ambiguous. Between the trimmed V and J ends, which lost 6 bases and 2 bases, there was a span of 17 bases. There are 16 residues in the CDR3. From germline, CDR1 is LNHDA and CDR2 SQIVND (reference sequence). The chain's CDR3 is CASSQSRNEGNQPQHF. CDR3 nucleotide sequence: TGTGCCAGTAGCCAGTCGCGAAACGAGGGCAATCAGCCCCAGCATTTT.

This clone has a handful of counts. This rearrangement joins TRBV18 to TRBJ1-1, with unresolved D. The V end was cut by 2 bases, the J end by 0 bases, with 7 bases between. Germline values: CDR1 KGHSH, CDR2 LQKENI. This CDR3 comprises 14 residues. CDR3 DNA: TGTGCCAGCTCACCATGGAGCCTGAACACTGAAGCTTTCTTT. It codes for CASSPWSLNTEAFF.

This chain's CDR3 is CASSQDPRGEGEKLFF. The CDR3 nucleotides are TGTGCCAGCAGCCAAGATCCCCGGGGGGAGGGCGAAAAACTGTTTTTT. The rearrangement links TRBV4-2 to TRBJ1-4; tentatively, D is TRBD1 (5 bases). V gave up 0 bases and J gave up 8 bases, with 16 bases separating them. The germline V gene encodes CDR1 LGHNA and CDR2 YNFKEQ. The CDR3 is made up of 16 amino acids.

The chain employs TRBV30 and TRBJ2-2; D unresolved. The V end lost 5 bases, the J end lost 7 bases, and 8 bases lay between the germline ends. This CDR3 has 11 amino acids. Germline loops: CDR1 GTSNPN, CDR2 SVGIG (reference sequence). CDR3 sequence: CAWERVGELFF. DNA for the CDR3: TGTGCCTGGGAACGAGTCGGGGAGCTGTTTTTT.

The chain is built from TRBV7-2 and TRBJ2-3, with 9 nucleotides matching TRBD2. The J segment lost 7 bases and the V segment lost 5 bases, leaving 16 bases of the junction unmatched. Per germline, CDR1 SGHTA and CDR2 FQGNSA. The CDR3 contains 17 residues. The CDR3 region is CASSPSHRRGGQYTQYF. The CDR3 DNA is TGTGCCAGCAGCCCCAGCCATCGGCGGGGGGGCCAATATACGCAGTATTTT.

V is TRBV14 and J is TRBJ2-3; TRBD2 aligns across 10 bases. CDR1 SGHDN and CDR2 FVKESK come from the germline V gene. This CDR3 has 15 amino acids. V was clipped by 1 base and J by 4 bases; unmatched bases: 2. This CDR3 reads CASSQGTSGSDTQYF. In DNA form, the CDR3 reads TGTGCCAGCAGCCAAGGGACTAGCGGTTCAGATACGCAGTATTTT.

The chain links TRBV29-1 to TRBJ1-5; no definite D call. This CDR3 has 13 amino acids. V lost 4 bases and J lost 3, with 10 bases in between. Germline lookup yields CDR1 SQVTM and CDR2 ANQGSEA. The CDR3 region is CSVAKADNQPQHF. CDR3 nucleotides: TGCAGCGTTGCAAAGGCGGACAATCAGCCCCAGCATTTT.

A single count supports this clone. The same CDR3 also results from other DNA sequences found in this sample. This CDR3 reads CASSLERGRTEAFF. For the CDR3, the DNA is TGTGCCAGCAGCTTAGAAAGGGGCCGGACTGAAGCTTTCTTT. The J gene is TRBJ1-1, the V gene TRBV7-2, with D tentatively TRBD1 (5 bases). CDR3 length: 14 residues. V gave up 1 base and J gave up 5 bases, with 11 bases separating them. The V gene's germline CDR1 is SGHTA and CDR2 FQGNSA.

This chain joins TRBV7-2 and TRBJ1-1; no firm D call. CDR3 size: 15 residues. The germline gives CDR1 SGHTA, CDR2 FQGNSA. Trimming took 2 bases from V and 2 from J, leaving 12 bases between them. This CDR3 reads CASSLNAGGNTEAFF. In nucleotides, the CDR3 is TGTGCCAGCAGCTTAAACGCTGGCGGCAACACTGAAGCTTTCTTT.

As to this clone: Other DNA sequences in this specimen translate into the identical CDR3. V usage is TRBV5-1 and J usage is TRBJ1-2; D is ambiguous. The CDR3 is 13 residues long. The germline V and J ends were trimmed by 0 bases and 2 bases, with 5 bases remaining between them. CDR1 and CDR2 (germline): SGHRS, YFSETQ. The CDR3 here is CASSLAGNYGYTF. The CDR3 nucleotides are TGCGCCAGCAGCTTGGCCGGGAACTATGGCTACACCTTC. Full variable domain (outside the CDR3, taken from reference TRBV5-1 and TRBJ1-2): KAGVTQTPRYLIKTRGQQVTLSCSPISGHRSVSWYQQTPGQGLQFLFEYFSETQRNKGNFPGRFSGRQFSNSRSEMNVSTLELGDSALYLCASSLAGNYGYTFGSGTRLTVV.